A selection of T cell receptor beta chains follows, all from one sample in a study of blood T cells in healthy people across ages. Each CDR3 protein gets one entry after TCRdb re-called the 5' RACE reads with MiXCR. The data show around 1,500,000 distinct CDR3 sequences, with roughly 40% seen just once and 6.5% to 10% held by the top ten. Input material: blood. These TCRs come from a woman under 30 in good health. CDR3s include the opening cysteine and the closing phenylalanine or tryptophan. The D gene is left open where the match is weak. Part of the rows lack a size; the others show once, few, many or a class for expanded clones.

clone size | D gene | J gene | V gene | CDR3 protein | CDR3 DNA
. | . | TRBJ2-7 | TRBV13 | CASSPYGGPYEQYF | TGTGCCAGCAGCCCGTATGGGGGGCCATACGAGCAGTACTTC
few | . | TRBJ1-6 | TRBV6-5 | CASSYSKGRNSPLHF | TGTGCCAGCAGTTACTCGAAGGGGAGAAATTCACCCCTCCACTTT
few | TRBD2 | TRBJ2-1 | TRBV27 | CASSYSLPGLAGNNEQFF | TGTGCCAGCAGTTACTCACTACCGGGACTAGCGGGGAACAATGAGCAGTTCTTC
few | . | TRBJ2-5 | TRBV7-2 | CASSLSLLSGTQYF | TGTGCCAGCAGCTTAAGCCTTCTAAGCGGGACCCAGTACTTC
. | . | TRBJ2-1 | TRBV6-5 | CASSSPRSRHNEQFF | TGTGCCAGCAGTTCCCCGCGGAGTAGACACAATGAGCAGTTCTTC
. | . | TRBJ1-6 | TRBV7-9 | CASSPEGAPHF | TGTGCCAGCAGCCCGGAAGGGGCCCCCCACTTT
. | . | TRBJ1-2 | TRBV29-1 | CSAEPGPVTYGYTF | TGCAGCGCTGAGCCGGGACCGGTTACCTATGGCTACACCTTC
. | . | TRBJ1-2 | TRBV6-6 | CASSFNGASGGYTF | TGTGCCAGCAGTTTCAACGGGGCCTCGGGTGGCTACACCTTC
many | . | TRBJ1-2 | TRBV28 | CASSFRGADGYTF | TGTGCCAGCAGTTTCCGGGGGGCGGATGGCTACACCTTC
. | TRBD2 | TRBJ2-5 | TRBV4-2 | CASSQVLGLAWNEQYF | TGTGCCAGCAGCCAAGTTTTGGGACTAGCCTGGAATGAGCAGTACTTC
few | TRBD2 | TRBJ2-7 | TRBV20-1 | CSAQRTRNGYEQYF | TGCAGTGCTCAAAGGACTAGAAATGGCTACGAGCAGTACTTC
few | . | TRBJ2-4 | TRBV7-2 | CASSFAEQPDQRYF | TGTGCCAGCAGCTTTGCGGAACAGCCTGACCAGAGGTACTTC
once | . | TRBJ2-7 | TRBV2 | CASSEVAGSEQYF | TGTGCCAGCAGTGAGGTTGCGGGAAGCGAGCAGTACTTC
. | TRBD2 | TRBJ2-1 | TRBV7-9 | CASSGVSASGSHLYNEQFF | TGTGCCAGCAGCGGGGTGTCGGCTAGCGGGAGTCATCTGTACAATGAGCAGTTCTTC
. | . | TRBJ2-5 | TRBV5-6 | CASSLKRPIPGRNEQYF | TGTGCCAGCAGCCTGAAACGGCCTATTCCGGGGCGTAATGAGCAGTACTTC
few | TRBD1 | TRBJ2-3 | TRBV4-1 | CASNHPGGGTDTQYF | TGCGCCAGCAACCACCCAGGGGGCGGCACAGATACGCAGTATTTT
few | TRBD1 | TRBJ1-2 | TRBV27 | CASSLTGGAIYGYTF | TGTGCCAGCAGCTTAACAGGGGGCGCGATTTATGGCTACACCTTC
. | TRBD2 | TRBJ2-7 | TRBV7-3 | CASSAPGGGYNEQYF | TGTGCCAGCAGCGCCCCCGGGGGGGGATACAATGAGCAGTACTTC
. | . | TRBJ2-1 | TRBV29-1 | CSVEDLLGLYNEQFF | TGCAGCGTTGAAGATCTTCTAGGGCTCTACAATGAGCAGTTCTTC
. | TRBD1 | TRBJ1-1 | TRBV29-1 | CSVFQQGYTEAFF | TGCAGCGTTTTCCAACAGGGGTACACTGAAGCTTTCTTT
many | TRBD2 | TRBJ2-1 | TRBV19 | CASSMTSGGYNEQFF | TGTGCCAGTAGTATGACTAGCGGGGGTTACAATGAGCAGTTCTTC
few | . | TRBJ2-1 | TRBV6-1 | CASSEPRDYNEQFF | TGTGCCAGCAGTGAGCCCCGGGACTACAATGAGCAGTTCTTC
few | TRBD1 | TRBJ1-1 | TRBV6-5 | CASKGLGTGEAFF | TGTGCCAGCAAGGGTTTGGGGACAGGGGAAGCTTTCTTT
few | . | TRBJ1-3 | TRBV20-1 | CSARTPSSGNTIYF | TGCAGTGCTAGAACACCGAGCTCTGGAAACACCATATATTTT
. | . | TRBJ1-5 | TRBV14 | CASSQFGGQPQHF | TGTGCCAGCAGCCAATTCGGCGGCCAGCCCCAGCATTTT
. | TRBD1 | TRBJ1-4 | TRBV9 | CASSVISGGGEKLFF | TGTGCCAGCAGCGTCATTTCAGGGGGTGGGGAAAAACTGTTTTTT
. | TRBD1 | TRBJ1-1 | TRBV11-2 | CASSADVGQMYTEAFF | TGTGCCAGCAGCGCCGACGTGGGACAGATGTACACTGAAGCTTTCTTT
. | . | TRBJ2-4 | TRBV20-1 | CSARGTSEDIQYF | TGCAGTGCTAGAGGGACCAGCGAGGACATTCAGTACTTC